These 14 T cell receptor beta chains were sequenced from one sample in a study of T cell repertoires in cytomegalovirus infection. TCRdb used MiXCR to reprocess the reads, holding one entry per CDR3 protein. The table has about 310,000 distinct CDR3 sequences, roughly 17% seen once; the top ten hold about 12%. Source material: PBMCs. These TCRs come from a human donor in good health (CMV status not recorded). Some clones in this sample may be carry-over from other donors' samples.

This clonotype was counted ten times or more. The chain recombines TRBV7-2 with TRBJ2-3; 10 nucleotides match TRBD1. V shed 2 bases, J shed 0 bases, and the junction held 2 bases outside the gene matches. Germline-derived CDR1 and CDR2 are SGHTA and FQGNSA. This CDR3 comprises 16 residues. The CDR3 sequence: CASSLTGQGSTDTQYF. The CDR3 DNA sequence: TGTGCCAGCAGCTTAACGGGACAGGGGAGCACAGATACGCAGTATTTT. The complete variable domain, with remaining parts taken from reference TRBV7-2 and TRBJ2-3, reads GAGVSQSPSNKVTEKGKDVELRCDPISGHTALYWYRQSLGQGLEFLIYFQGNSAPDKSGLPSDRFSAERTGGSVSTLTIQRTQQEDSAVYLCASSLTGQGSTDTQYFGPGTRLTVL.

This clonotype was picked up many times. This chain links TRBV4-1 with TRBJ2-7; 10 positions match TRBD1. V was clipped by 5 bases and J by 2 bases; unmatched bases: 6. Germline-derived CDR1 and CDR2 are MGHRA and YSYEKL. CDR3 length equals 15 residues. The CDR3 region has the DNA TGCGCCAGCAGCTCCCCTGGGACAGGGGCCTACGAGCAGTACTTC. Translated, it gives CASSSPGTGAYEQYF.

This sequence joins TRBV12-3 or TRBV12-4 and TRBJ1-6; D is possibly TRBD1 (5 bases). The CDR3 runs 16 residues. V was trimmed by 6 bases and J by 10 bases, leaving 22 bases between them. The CDR3 nucleotides read TGTGCCAGCAGCCCGACCGGGACCCCCGCTGCCTCACCCCTCCACTTT. It yields the protein CASSPTGTPAASPLHF.

This chain joins TRBV20-1 and TRBJ1-2, with TRBD1 as a possible D gene (6 bases). V lost 2 bases and J lost 6, with 10 bases in between. The CDR3 covers 12 residues. Germline V gene lookup returns CDR1 DFQATT and CDR2 SNEGSKA (reference sequence). CDR3 coding DNA: TGCAGTGCTAGACAGGGGCAGCATGGCTACACCTTC. It translates to CSARQGQHGYTF.

The V gene is TRBV29-1, the J gene TRBJ1-6, with a weak D call TRBD1 (6 bases). The CDR3 runs 14 residues. The V gene's germline CDR1 is SQVTM and CDR2 ANQGSEA. The V end was cut by 2 bases, the J end by 5 bases, with 10 bases between. This CDR3 is CSVEQGRDNSPLHF. Written as DNA, the CDR3 is TGCAGCGTTGAACAGGGGCGGGATAATTCACCCCTCCACTTT.

CDR3 amino acids: CASSQDVRNGYTF. CDR3 in DNA: TGCGCCAGCAGCCAAGATGTCCGTAATGGCTACACCTTC. The chain recombines TRBV4-3 with TRBJ1-2; no clear D. The V end was cut by 0 bases, the J end by 6 bases, with 8 bases between. Germline lookup yields CDR1 LGHNA and CDR2 YSLEER. The CDR3 covers 13 residues.

This chain connects TRBV6-2 or TRBV6-3 to TRBJ1-4, with no clear D. The V end was cut by 5 bases, the J end by 5 bases, with 12 bases between. CDR3 length equals 14 residues. The germline V gene encodes CDR1 MNHEY and CDR2 SVGEGT. In DNA form, the CDR3 reads TGTGCCAGCAGTGACAAGATGCTAAATGAAAAACTGTTTTTT. Protein sequence: CASSDKMLNEKLFF.

This clonotype was counted only a few times. This chain joins TRBV27 and TRBJ1-4; a weak D match, TRBD1 (5 bases). In germline, CDR1 is MNHEY, CDR2 SMNVEV (reference sequence). V lost 5 bases and J lost 2, with 15 bases in between. This CDR3 spans 16 amino acids. CDR3 bases: TGTGCCAGCAGTCAAAGGGGAGTTAGGACTAATGAAAAACTGTTTTTT. Translated: CASSQRGVRTNEKLFF.

This clonotype occurred a few times. The V call is TRBV25-1, the J call TRBJ2-1; no clear D gene. V gave up 1 base and J gave up 1 base, with 5 bases separating them. CDR1 is MGHDK and CDR2 is SYGVNS in the germline V gene. The CDR3 runs 14 residues. CDR3 DNA sequence: TGTGCCAGCAGTGAATCGGGTTCCTACAATGAGCAGTTCTTC. Translated: CASSESGSYNEQFF.

Only a few counts were recorded for this clonotype. The chain links TRBV6-1 to TRBJ1-1; D perhaps matches TRBD1 (6 bases). This CDR3 contains 12 residues. With 5 bases removed from V and 7 bases from J, the gap between germline ends came to 11 bases. CDR1 is MNHNS, CDR2 SASEGT, per germline. This chain's CDR3 is CASSSQGSEAFF. For the CDR3, the DNA is TGTGCCAGCAGTAGTCAGGGGAGTGAAGCTTTCTTT.

This clonotype was seen more than once but under ten times. The chain has TRBV11-2 and TRBJ2-6; D not resolved. The CDR3 covers 16 residues. The germline V gene encodes CDR1 SGHAT and CDR2 FQNNGV. Trimming took off 5 bases at V and 0 bases at J, with 11 bases between the two ends. This CDR3 reads CASSPFPGSGANVLTF. The CDR3 coding sequence is TGTGCCAGCAGCCCATTTCCCGGCTCTGGGGCCAACGTCCTGACTTTC.

This clonotype was observed many times. Germline is not matched at one junction end, which may reflect a read error. The CDR3 sequence is CASSLVQGSQETQYF. The CDR3 nucleotides are TGTGCTAGCAGCTTAGTTCAGGGTTCTCAAGAGACCCAGTACTTC. The genes are TRBV7-7 and TRBJ2-5, with TRBD1 as a possible D gene (5 bases). The CDR3 extends over 15 amino acids. Germline V CDR1 and CDR2: SSHAT, FNYEAQ (reference sequence).

This clonotype was observed a handful of times. The chain joins TRBV2 to TRBJ1-2; a weak D match, TRBD1 (5 bases). Germline CDR1 and CDR2: SNHLY and FYNNEI. This CDR3 has 14 residues. Trimming took off 6 bases at V and 8 bases at J, with 19 bases between the two ends. CDR3 coding DNA: TGTGCCAGCAGCGCCATGGGGCAGGGCGTAGGCTACACCTTC. Its protein is CASSAMGQGVGYTF.

This chain joins TRBV11-1 and TRBJ2-2, with 7 bases lining up with TRBD1. Germline V gene sequence: CDR1 SGHAT, CDR2 FQDESV (reference sequence). CDR3 length equals 15 residues. Trimming at V came to 1 base and at J to 4 bases, leaving 3 bases not matched to a gene. Here the CDR3 reads CASSLEGARTGELFF. CDR3 DNA: TGTGCCAGCAGCTTAGAGGGGGCCCGCACCGGGGAGCTGTTTTTT.